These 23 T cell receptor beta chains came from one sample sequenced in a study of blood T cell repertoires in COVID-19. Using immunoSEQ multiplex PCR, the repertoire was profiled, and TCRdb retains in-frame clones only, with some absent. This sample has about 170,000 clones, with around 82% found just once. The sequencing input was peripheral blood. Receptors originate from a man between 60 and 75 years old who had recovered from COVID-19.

The CDR3: CASSRRDLGGYTF. The CDR3 nucleotides read TGTGCCAGCAGCCGCCGGGACTTGGGCGGCTACACCTTC. The rearrangement joins TRBV9 to TRBJ1-2, with a tentative D call TRBD1 (5 bases). V lost 4 bases and J 8 bases, leaving 15 bases between the germline ends. CDR1 and CDR2 (germline): SGDLS, YYNGEE. This CDR3 comprises 13 residues.

The CDR3 nucleotides are TGCGCCAGCAGCCAAGATAAGGGACAGGGCTACGAGCAGTACTTC. It encodes CASSQDKGQGYEQYF. The chain couples TRBV4-3 to TRBJ2-7, with TRBD1 matching 9 bases. The CDR3 is made up of 15 amino acids. V lost 0 bases and J lost 3; bases outside the gene matches: 3. Germline V gene lookup returns CDR1 LGHNA and CDR2 YSLEER.

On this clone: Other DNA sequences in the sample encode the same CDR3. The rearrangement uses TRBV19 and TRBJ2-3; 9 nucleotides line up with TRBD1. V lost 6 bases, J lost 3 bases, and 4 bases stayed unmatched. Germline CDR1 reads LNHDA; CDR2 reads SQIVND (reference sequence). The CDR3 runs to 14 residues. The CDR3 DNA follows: TGTGCCAGTAGCCCCGGACAGGGGACAGATACGCAGTATTTT. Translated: CASSPGQGTDTQYF.

The CDR3 reads CASRSGAYEQYF. The CDR3 DNA reads TGTGCCAGCAGGTCGGGGGCCTACGAGCAGTACTTC. J is TRBJ2-7 and V is TRBV6-5; a weak D match, TRBD2 (6 bases). The CDR3 is 12 residues long. V gave up 6 bases and J gave up 2 bases, with 8 bases separating them. Germline V gene data show CDR1 as MNHEY and CDR2 as SVGAGI.

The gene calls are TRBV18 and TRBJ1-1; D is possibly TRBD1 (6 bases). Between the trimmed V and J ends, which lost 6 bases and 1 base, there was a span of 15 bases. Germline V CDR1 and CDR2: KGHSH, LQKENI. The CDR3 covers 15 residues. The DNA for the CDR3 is TGTGCCAGCTCGCACGCCGGGACAACGAACACTGAAGCTTTCTTT. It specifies CASSHAGTTNTEAFF.

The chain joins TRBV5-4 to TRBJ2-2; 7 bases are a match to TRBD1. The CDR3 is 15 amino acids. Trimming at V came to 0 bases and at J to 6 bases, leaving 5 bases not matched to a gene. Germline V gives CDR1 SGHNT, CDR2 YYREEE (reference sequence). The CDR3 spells CASSLETTGAGELFF. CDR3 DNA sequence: TGTGCCAGCAGCTTGGAAACTACAGGGGCCGGGGAGCTGTTTTTT.

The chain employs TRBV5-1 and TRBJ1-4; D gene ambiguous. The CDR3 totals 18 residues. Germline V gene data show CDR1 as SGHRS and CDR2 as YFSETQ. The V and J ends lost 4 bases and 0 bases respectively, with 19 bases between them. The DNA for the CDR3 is TGCGCCAGCAGCCTAACAGTTTTTATCGGGGCAACTAATGAAAAACTGTTTTTT. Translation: CASSLTVFIGATNEKLFF.

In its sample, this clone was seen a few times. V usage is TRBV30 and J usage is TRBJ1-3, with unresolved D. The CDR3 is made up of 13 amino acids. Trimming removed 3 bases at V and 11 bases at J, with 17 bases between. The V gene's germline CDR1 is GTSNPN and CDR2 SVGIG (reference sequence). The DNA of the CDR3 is TGTGCCTGGAGACTTGATAGAGTCCCTTCCATATATTTT. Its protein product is CAWRLDRVPSIYF.

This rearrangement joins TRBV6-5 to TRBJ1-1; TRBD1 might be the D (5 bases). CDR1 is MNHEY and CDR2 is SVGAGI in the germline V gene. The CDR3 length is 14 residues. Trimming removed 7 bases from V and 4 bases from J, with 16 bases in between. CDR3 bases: TGTGCCAGCACCTACGGTGCCCAGGGCACTGAAGCTTTCTTT. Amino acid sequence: CASTYGAQGTEAFF.

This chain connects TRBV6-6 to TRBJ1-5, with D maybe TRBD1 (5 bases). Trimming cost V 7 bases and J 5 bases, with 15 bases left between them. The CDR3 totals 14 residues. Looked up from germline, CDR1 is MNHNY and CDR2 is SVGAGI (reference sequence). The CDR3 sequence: CASMGGTLDQPQHF. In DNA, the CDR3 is TGTGCCAGCATGGGCGGGACGTTGGATCAGCCCCAGCATTTT.

This chain's CDR3 is CASRFHGQRRDTEAFF. The CDR3 region has the DNA TGTGCAAGTCGCTTCCACGGCCAGAGGAGGGACACTGAAGCTTTCTTT. This chain links TRBV12-2 with TRBJ1-1. TRBV12-2 is designated a pseudogene. The CDR3 length is 16 residues.

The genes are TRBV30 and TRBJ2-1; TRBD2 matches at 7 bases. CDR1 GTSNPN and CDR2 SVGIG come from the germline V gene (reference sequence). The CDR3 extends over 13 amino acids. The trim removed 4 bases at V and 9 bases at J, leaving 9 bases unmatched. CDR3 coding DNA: TGTGCCTGGATGTGGGGGGAGGGCGGTGAGCAGTTCTTC. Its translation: CAWMWGEGGEQFF.

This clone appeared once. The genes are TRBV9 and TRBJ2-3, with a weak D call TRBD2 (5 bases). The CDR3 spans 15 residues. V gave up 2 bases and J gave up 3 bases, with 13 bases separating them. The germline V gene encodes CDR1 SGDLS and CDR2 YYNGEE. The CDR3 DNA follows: TGTGCCAGCAGCGTTAGAAGTCTAGCAACAGATACGCAGTATTTT. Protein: CASSVRSLATDTQYF.

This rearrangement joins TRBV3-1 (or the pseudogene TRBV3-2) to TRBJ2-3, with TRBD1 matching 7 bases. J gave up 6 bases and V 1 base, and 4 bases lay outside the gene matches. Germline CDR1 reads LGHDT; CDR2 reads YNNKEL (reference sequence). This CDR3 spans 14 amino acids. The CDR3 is CASSQGQGRDTQYF. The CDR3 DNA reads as TGTGCCAGCAGCCAAGGACAGGGAAGGGATACGCAGTATTTT.

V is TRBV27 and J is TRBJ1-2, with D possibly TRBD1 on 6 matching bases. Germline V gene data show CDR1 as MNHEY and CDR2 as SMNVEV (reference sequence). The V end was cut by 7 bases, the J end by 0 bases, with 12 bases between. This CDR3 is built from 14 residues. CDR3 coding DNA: TGTGCCAGCAAAATGAGGGGGTCTAACTATGGCTACACCTTC. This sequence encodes CASKMRGSNYGYTF.

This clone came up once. In DNA form, the CDR3 reads TGCGCCAGCAGCCTTGGACAGCTACTAAACACTGAAGCTTTCTTT. Residues: CASSLGQLLNTEAFF. The gene calls are TRBV5-1 and TRBJ1-1; D may be TRBD1 (6 bases). From germline, CDR1 is SGHRS and CDR2 YFSETQ. This CDR3 has 15 residues. Trimming took off 4 bases at V and 2 bases at J, with 15 bases between the two ends.

The CDR3 loop reads CASSVQGTASSPLHF. DNA for the CDR3: TGTGCCAGTAGTGTACAGGGTACTGCGAGTTCACCCCTCCACTTT. This chain uses TRBV19 with TRBJ1-6; weak D call: TRBD1 (6 bases). Deletions cut 5 bases from V and 9 bases from J, with 17 bases between. The CDR3 runs to 15 residues. From germline, CDR1 is LNHDA and CDR2 SQIVND (reference sequence).

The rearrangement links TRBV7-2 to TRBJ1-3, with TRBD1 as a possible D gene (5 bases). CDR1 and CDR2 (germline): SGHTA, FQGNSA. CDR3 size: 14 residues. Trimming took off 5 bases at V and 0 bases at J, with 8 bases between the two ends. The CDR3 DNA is TGTGCCAGCAGCCCGCAGGGCTCTGGAAACACCATATATTTT. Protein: CASSPQGSGNTIYF.

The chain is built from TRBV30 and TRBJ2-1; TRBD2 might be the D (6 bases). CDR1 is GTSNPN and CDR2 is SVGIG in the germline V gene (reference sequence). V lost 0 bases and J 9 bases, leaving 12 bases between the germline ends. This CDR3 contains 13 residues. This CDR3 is CAWSVQGGSEQFF. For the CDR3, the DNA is TGTGCCTGGAGTGTACAAGGAGGGAGTGAGCAGTTCTTC.

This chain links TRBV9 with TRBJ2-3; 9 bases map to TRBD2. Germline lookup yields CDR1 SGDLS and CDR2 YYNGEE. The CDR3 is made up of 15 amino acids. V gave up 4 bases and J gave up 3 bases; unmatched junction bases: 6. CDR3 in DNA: TGTGCCAGCAGCCCGCGGGGGGGTGTAACAGATACGCAGTATTTT. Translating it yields CASSPRGGVTDTQYF.

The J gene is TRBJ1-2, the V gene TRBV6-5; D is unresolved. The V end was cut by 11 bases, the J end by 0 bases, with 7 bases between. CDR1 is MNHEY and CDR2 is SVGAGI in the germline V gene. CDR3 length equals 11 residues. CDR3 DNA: TGTGCCTGCGGGGCTAACTATGGCTACACCTTC. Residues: CACGANYGYTF.

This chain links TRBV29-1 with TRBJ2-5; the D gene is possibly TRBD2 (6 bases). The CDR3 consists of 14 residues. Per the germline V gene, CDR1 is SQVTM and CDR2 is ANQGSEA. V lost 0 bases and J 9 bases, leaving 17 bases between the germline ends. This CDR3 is CSVEDYPGVDSQYF. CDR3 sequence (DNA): TGCAGCGTTGAAGATTACCCGGGAGTAGATTCCCAGTACTTC.

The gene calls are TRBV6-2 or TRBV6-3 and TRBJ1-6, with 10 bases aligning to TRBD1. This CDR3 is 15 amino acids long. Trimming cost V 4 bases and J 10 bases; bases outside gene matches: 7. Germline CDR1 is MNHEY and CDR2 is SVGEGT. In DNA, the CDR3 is TGTGCCAGCAGTTGGACAGGGGGGAAAGGATCACCCCTCCACTTT. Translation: CASSWTGGKGSPLHF.